Listed below are T cell receptor beta chains from one sample, sequenced in a study of T cell changes during pregnancy in multiple sclerosis. Produced via immunoSEQ multiplex PCR; TCRdb's table is partial and in-frame only. The data contain tens of thousands of clones, around 90% of them singletons. The input for sequencing was peripheral blood, taken in the second trimester of pregnancy. The receptors were gathered from a female donor with multiple sclerosis, enrolled in a pregnancy study. CDR3s include the opening cysteine and the closing phenylalanine or tryptophan. The D gene is left open where the match is weak. Part of the rows lack a size; the others show once, few, many or a class for expanded clones.

size	J	D	V	CDR3	DNA
once	TRBJ1-1	TRBD1	TRBV28	CASDRDRQTEAFF	TGTGCCAGCGATCGGGACAGGCAAACTGAAGCTTTCTTT
-	TRBJ2-5	TRBD2	TRBV6-5	CASSYGTSGGAETQYF	TGTGCCAGCAGTTATGGGACTAGCGGGGGGGCCGAGACCCAGTACTTC
-	TRBJ1-1	-	TRBV2	CATALISGVTEAFF	TGTGCCACCGCCCTTATCTCAGGGGTCACTGAAGCTTTCTTT
-	TRBJ1-2	-	TRBV5-1	CASSLFQGENGYTF	TGCGCCAGCAGCTTGTTCCAGGGTGAGAATGGCTACACCTTC
-	TRBJ1-2	-	TRBV6-5	CASSYRGGFYGYTF	TGTGCCAGCAGTTACCGGGGGGGCTTCTATGGCTACACCTTC
-	TRBJ1-4	TRBD1	TRBV7-2	CASSSAGGSEKLFF	TGTGCCAGCAGCTCCGCAGGGGGGAGTGAAAAACTGTTTTTT
-	TRBJ2-1	TRBD1	TRBV5-1	CASSLARDSRDLNEQFF	TGCGCCAGCAGCTTGGCCCGGGACAGCCGGGACCTCAATGAGCAGTTCTTC
-	TRBJ1-3	TRBD1	TRBV5-1	CASRAGGDGNTIYF	TGCGCCAGCAGGGCAGGGGGCGATGGAAACACCATATATTTT
-	TRBJ1-2	TRBD1	TRBV5-6	CASSLADRGGYTF	TGTGCCAGCAGCTTGGCCGACAGGGGCGGCTACACCTTC
-	TRBJ1-5	-	TRBV2	CASSEGGTPTQPQHF	TGTGCCAGCAGTGAAGGGGGGACTCCTACCCAGCCCCAGCATTTT
-	TRBJ1-1	-	TRBV7-3	CASSLTPGGGTEAFF	TGTGCCAGCAGCTTAACACCGGGCGGGGGTACTGAAGCTTTCTTT
-	TRBJ2-3	TRBD1	TRBV6-6	CASSYGTGLETDTQYF	TGTGCCAGCAGTTACGGGACAGGGTTAGAAACAGATACGCAGTATTTT
-	TRBJ1-1	-	TRBV30	CAWSVVGVNTEAFF	TGTGCCTGGAGTGTAGTGGGAGTGAACACTGAAGCTTTCTTT
-	TRBJ2-7	-	TRBV15	CATSRGRQGSYEQYF	TGTGCCACCAGCAGAGGACGGCAGGGATCCTACGAGCAGTACTTC
-	TRBJ1-5	-	TRBV2	CARGTGNQPQHF	TGTGCCAGGGGTACAGGGAACCAGCCCCAGCATTTT
-	TRBJ1-1	-	TRBV7-8	CASSPRRVSTEAFF	TGTGCCAGCAGCCCTAGGAGGGTATCGACTGAAGCTTTCTTT
-	TRBJ1-4	TRBD1	TRBV10-3	CAISDPGTGPFF	TGTGCCATCAGTGACCCCGGGACAGGGCCATTTTTT
-	TRBJ1-5	-	TRBV4-2	CASSQDYEGQPQHF	TGTGCCAGCAGCCAAGATTACGAGGGACAGCCCCAGCATTTT
-	TRBJ2-3	-	TRBV9	CASSVESKGVSTDTQYF	TGTGCCAGCAGCGTAGAATCTAAGGGGGTCAGCACAGATACGCAGTATTTT
-	TRBJ1-2	TRBD1	TRBV15	CATSRGRTGSYGYTF	TGTGCCACCAGCAGGGGCCGGACAGGGAGCTATGGCTACACCTTC
-	TRBJ2-5	-	TRBV30	CAWTPRVGTQYF	TGTGCCTGGACACCCAGGGTTGGGACCCAGTACTTC
-	TRBJ2-1	TRBD2	TRBV18	CASSGLAGGQSEQFF	TGTGCCAGCTCGGGACTAGCGGGGGGGCAGAGTGAGCAGTTCTTC
-	TRBJ2-7	-	TRBV19	CASSIRTDSYEQYF	TGTGCCAGTAGTATAAGGACAGACTCCTACGAGCAGTACTTC
-	TRBJ2-6	-	TRBV4-2	CAASAGVGNSGANVLTF	TGTGCCGCCTCGGCCGGGGTTGGTAACTCTGGGGCCAACGTCCTGACTTTC
-	TRBJ2-1	-	TRBV30	CAWGQGLVEQFF	TGTGCCTGGGGGCAGGGACTCGTTGAGCAGTTCTTC
once	TRBJ1-2	-	TRBV5-8	CASSFPRGLAGGYTF	TGTGCCAGCAGCTTTCCTCGAGGGTTGGCGGGTGGCTACACCTTC
-	TRBJ2-3	TRBD2	TRBV5-6	CASSLLAGAGTDTQYF	TGTGCCAGCAGCCTTCTAGCGGGGGCAGGCACAGATACGCAGTATTTT
-	TRBJ2-3	TRBD2	TRBV7-2	CASSLSGSGAGDTQYF	TGTGCCAGCAGCTTGTCAGGAAGCGGGGCAGGCGATACGCAGTATTTT
-	TRBJ2-3	TRBD1	TRBV7-3	CASSPTGATDTQYF	TGTGCCAGCAGCCCCACAGGGGCCACAGATACGCAGTATTTT
-	TRBJ2-7	TRBD1	TRBV28	CASSRTGATYEQYF	TGTGCCAGCAGTCGGACAGGGGCGACCTACGAGCAGTACTTC
-	TRBJ2-4	-	TRBV19	CASSPQGGRGDIQYF	TGTGCCAGTAGTCCCCAAGGGGGGAGGGGTGACATTCAGTACTTC
few	TRBJ1-6	-	TRBV7-9	CASSFDNYNSPLHF	TGTGCCAGCAGCTTCGACAACTATAATTCACCCCTCCACTTT
-	TRBJ2-3	-	TRBV11-2	CASSLYGWQGDTQYF	TGTGCCAGCAGCTTATACGGGTGGCAGGGAGATACGCAGTATTTT
-	TRBJ2-6	-	TRBV30	CAWSVRGSGANVLTF	TGTGCCTGGAGTGTACGCGGGTCTGGGGCCAACGTCCTGACTTTC
-	TRBJ2-3	TRBD1	TRBV7-3	CASSLSPGGGSDTQYF	TGTGCCAGCAGCTTAAGTCCAGGGGGCGGTTCAGATACGCAGTATTTT
-	TRBJ2-7	TRBD1	TRBV19	CASRDHRGRGDEQYF	TGTGCCAGTAGGGACCACAGGGGGCGAGGGGACGAGCAGTACTTC
-	TRBJ1-1	TRBD1	TRBV7-2	CASTTQGAHTEAFF	TGTGCCAGCACCACTCAGGGGGCTCACACTGAAGCTTTCTTT
-	TRBJ2-5	-	TRBV5-6	CASSLTGRQETQYF	TGTGCCAGCAGCTTGACAGGGAGACAAGAGACCCAGTACTTC
-	TRBJ2-7	-	TRBV7-8	CASSANSPGHSYEQYF	TGTGCCAGCAGCGCCAACAGTCCGGGACACTCCTACGAGCAGTACTTC
-	TRBJ2-3	-	TRBV4-1	CASSQILASDTQYF	TGCGCCAGCAGCCAAATCCTAGCCTCAGATACGCAGTATTTT
-	TRBJ2-4	-	TRBV19	CASSIGRQRNIQYF	TGTGCCAGTAGTATCGGTCGACAGAGAAACATTCAGTACTTC
-	TRBJ2-3	-	TRBV5-1	CASSFGDSTDTQYF	TGCGCCAGCAGCTTTGGAGACTCTACAGATACGCAGTATTTT
once	TRBJ1-2	-	TRBV2	CASRSGYGYTF	TGTGCCAGCAGATCGGGTTATGGCTACACCTTC